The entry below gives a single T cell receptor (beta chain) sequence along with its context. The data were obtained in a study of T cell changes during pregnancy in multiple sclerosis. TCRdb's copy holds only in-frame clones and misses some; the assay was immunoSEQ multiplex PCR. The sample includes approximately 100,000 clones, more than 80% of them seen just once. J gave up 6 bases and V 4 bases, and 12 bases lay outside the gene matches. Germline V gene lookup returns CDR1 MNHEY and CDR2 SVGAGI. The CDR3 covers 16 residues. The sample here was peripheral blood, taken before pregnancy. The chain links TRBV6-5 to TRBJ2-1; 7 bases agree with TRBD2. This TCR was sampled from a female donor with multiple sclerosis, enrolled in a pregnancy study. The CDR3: CASSSKGGVGGNEQFF. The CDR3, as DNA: TGTGCCAGCAGTTCCAAGGGAGGGGTGGGGGGCAATGAGCAGTTCTTC.